These 22 T cell receptor beta chains were sequenced from one sample in a study of T cell responses to AZD1222 COVID-19 vaccine. Using immunoSEQ multiplex PCR, the repertoire was profiled, and TCRdb retains in-frame clones only, with some absent. The table records about 100,000 clones, 85% to 90% of them present only once. The sample consisted of peripheral blood, taken on day 0 of AZD1222 vaccination. Receptors were obtained from an adult in good health.

This chain uses TRBV9 with TRBJ2-2; 9 bases agree with TRBD1. Germline V gene lookup returns CDR1 SGDLS and CDR2 YYNGEE. V lost 3 bases to trimming and J lost 3 bases; unmatched junction nucleotides: 15. The CDR3 is made up of 19 amino acids. The CDR3 nucleotides are TGTGCCAGCAGCGAGACCTCCCCGGAGACAGGGGGACACACCGGGGAGCTGTTTTTT. This encodes CASSETSPETGGHTGELFF.

This clone occurred once. The J gene is TRBJ2-2, the V gene TRBV4-2, with 13 positions matching TRBD2. The V gene's germline CDR1 is LGHNA and CDR2 YNFKEQ. With 4 bases clipped from V and 4 bases from J, the junction kept 9 bases outside the gene matches. This CDR3 is 18 amino acids long. This chain's CDR3 is CASSLRTSGGAGTGELFF. The DNA of the CDR3 is TGTGCCAGCAGCCTTCGAACTAGCGGGGGGGCCGGCACCGGGGAGCTGTTTTTT.

Here the CDR3 reads CASSERSVQPQHF. DNA of the CDR3: TGTGCCAGCAGTGAAAGGTCGGTTCAGCCCCAGCATTTT. The V call is TRBV2, the J call TRBJ1-5, with D unresolved. The CDR3 covers 13 residues. V was trimmed by 2 bases and J by 6 bases, leaving 8 bases between them. CDR1 is SNHLY and CDR2 is FYNNEI in the germline V gene. Filled out from reference TRBV2 and TRBJ1-5, the complete variable domain reads EPEVTQTPSHQVTQMGQEVILRCVPISNHLYFYWYRQILGQKVEFLVSFYNNEISEKSEIFDDQFSVERPDGSNFTLKIRSTKLEDSAMYFCASSERSVQPQHFGDGTRLSIL.

This chain uses TRBV10-3 with TRBJ2-2; weak D call: TRBD2 (7 bases). The CDR3 loop spans 14 amino acids. CDR1 is ENHRY and CDR2 is SYGVKD in the germline V gene. Trimming removed 10 bases at V and 6 bases at J, with 18 bases between. The CDR3 DNA is TGTGCCACAAAGCCCCCGGGGGGCTCCGGGGAGCTGTTTTTT. It codes for CATKPPGGSGELFF.

A single count supports this clone. This chain links TRBV4-3 with TRBJ1-2, with 9 positions matching TRBD1. The length of the CDR3 is 18 residues. Germline lookup yields CDR1 LGHNA and CDR2 YSLEER. Losses at the gene ends were 1 base for V and 5 bases for J; bases not matched to a gene: 14. Here the CDR3 DNA reads TGCGCCAGCAGCCAAGGCCTGACAGGGGGATTCGGTTTTTATGGCTACACCTTC. It specifies CASSQGLTGGFGFYGYTF.

This chain links TRBV7-6 with TRBJ2-5; 8 bases match TRBD2. V lost 2 bases, J lost 3 bases, and 11 bases stayed unmatched. The CDR3 totals 17 residues. Germline V lookup: CDR1 SGHVS, CDR2 FNYEAQ. This chain's CDR3 is CASSLRVGSGGKETQYF. In DNA form, the CDR3 reads TGTGCCAGCAGCTTACGGGTCGGGAGCGGGGGAAAAGAGACCCAGTACTTC.

The chain joins TRBV11-2 to TRBJ2-7, with no clear D. Trimming pared 4 bases from V and 0 bases from J, leaving 10 bases between. Germline V CDR1 and CDR2: SGHAT, FQNNGV. The CDR3 is 14 amino acids. CDR3 region: CASSSSLGSYEQYF. CDR3 sequence (DNA): TGTGCCAGCAGCTCGAGTCTAGGCTCCTACGAGCAGTACTTC.

The chain couples TRBV6-5 to TRBJ1-3, with no clear D. Germline V CDR1 and CDR2: MNHEY, SVGAGI. V dropped 7 bases and J dropped 5 bases, with 15 bases sitting between them. The CDR3 extends over 14 amino acids. For the CDR3, the DNA is TGTGCCAGCAAGGGCAGCTCTCTAAGAAACACCATATATTTT. It encodes CASKGSSLRNTIYF.

This sequence joins TRBV27 and TRBJ2-5; D is perhaps TRBD1 or TRBD2 (5 bases each). Germline-derived CDR1 and CDR2 are MNHEY and SMNVEV (reference sequence). V was pared by 4 bases and J by 9 bases, with 21 bases between. The length of the CDR3 is 15 residues. The CDR3 DNA is TGTGCCAGCAGTTCCCCAGAGGGGCCCCCGTCGGCCCAGTACTTC. This gives the protein CASSSPEGPPSAQYF.

V and J are TRBV9 and TRBJ1-1; maybe TRBD1 (5 bases). Trimming took 4 bases from V and 1 from J, leaving 11 bases between them. Per germline, CDR1 SGDLS and CDR2 YYNGEE. The length of the CDR3 is 14 residues. The CDR3 is CASSSSTGNTEAFF. Here the CDR3 DNA reads TGTGCCAGCAGCTCCTCAACAGGGAACACTGAAGCTTTCTTT.

The chain uses TRBV4-1 and TRBJ2-2; D tentatively fits TRBD1 or TRBD2 (7 bases each). With 0 bases removed from V and 3 bases from J, the gap between germline ends came to 17 bases. The CDR3 runs 18 residues. Germline values: CDR1 MGHRA, CDR2 YSYEKL. Here the CDR3 DNA reads TGCGCCAGCAGCCAAGATAGGGGAGGGACAGCTTACACCGGGGAGCTGTTTTTT. Its translation is CASSQDRGGTAYTGELFF.

The genes are TRBV7-9 and TRBJ1-2, with D possibly being TRBD1 (6 bases). The CDR3 is 15 amino acids. V lost 3 bases and J lost 5, with 16 bases in between. Germline V CDR1 and CDR2: SEHNR, FQNEAQ (reference sequence). In DNA form, the CDR3 reads TGTGCCAGCAGCTTGGCTGGGGGCGAAGTTTATGGCTACACCTTC. The encoded protein is CASSLAGGEVYGYTF. The complete variable domain, with remaining parts taken from reference TRBV7-9 and TRBJ1-2, reads DTGVSQNPRHKITKRGQNVTFRCDPISEHNRLYWYRQTLGQGPEFLTYFQNEAQLEKSRLLSDRFSAERPKGSFSTLEIQRTEQGDSAMYLCASSLAGGEVYGYTFGSGTRLTVV.

This clone was picked up one time. The chain has TRBV5-4 and TRBJ1-6, with 8 nucleotides matching TRBD1. V lost 5 bases to trimming and J lost 3 bases; unmatched junction nucleotides: 4. This CDR3 has 15 residues. CDR1 and CDR2 from the germline V gene are SGHNT and YYREEE (reference sequence). The CDR3 DNA reads TGTGCCAGCAGTACAGGGGGATACTATAATTCACCCCTCCACTTT. Protein: CASSTGGYYNSPLHF.

The rearrangement links TRBV5-4 to TRBJ2-3, with D perhaps TRBD1 or TRBD2 (5 bases each). With 3 bases removed from V and 5 bases from J, the gap between germline ends came to 22 bases. CDR1 SGHNT and CDR2 YYREEE come from the germline V gene (reference sequence). CDR3 length: 17 amino acids. The CDR3 spells CASSSPVGAQLGDTQYF. The CDR3 nucleotides are TGTGCCAGCAGCTCCCCGGTCGGGGCCCAGTTGGGAGATACGCAGTATTTT.

This sequence joins TRBV2 and TRBJ2-7; D is ambiguous. Per germline, CDR1 SNHLY and CDR2 FYNNEI. Trimming took off 2 bases at V and 5 bases at J, with 16 bases between the two ends. The CDR3 is made up of 15 amino acids. The chain's CDR3 is CASSELPPLVHEQYF. The CDR3 coding sequence is TGTGCCAGCAGTGAACTCCCCCCCCTAGTTCACGAGCAGTACTTC.

This clone has just a few counts. The chain is built from TRBV7-9 and TRBJ1-5; D not resolved. CDR3 size: 17 residues. The germline gives CDR1 SEHNR, CDR2 FQNEAQ (reference sequence). Trimming stripped 1 base from V and 6 bases from J, with 19 bases between. CDR3 coding DNA: TGTGCCAGCAGCTTAGTTATTCGGGGAATGGCATTTCAGCCCCAGCATTTT. Translation: CASSLVIRGMAFQPQHF.

The CDR3 loop reads CAVIRVLGEKLFF. The CDR3 region has the DNA TGTGCCGTCATACGGGTATTGGGTGAAAAACTGTTTTTT. The chain recombines TRBV7-9 with TRBJ1-4, with unresolved D. Trimming left V 11 bases short and J 7 bases short, with 17 bases between. The CDR3 runs to 13 residues. Germline CDR1 SEHNR, CDR2 FQNEAQ (reference sequence).

This clone was detected only once. CDR3: CASSWGGANTGELFF. CDR3 DNA sequence: TGTGCCAGCAGCTGGGGGGGCGCGAACACCGGGGAGCTGTTTTTT. J is TRBJ2-2 and V is TRBV7-2; D may be TRBD2 (7 bases). Trimming took off 4 bases at V and 0 bases at J, with 9 bases between the two ends. The CDR3 consists of 15 residues. CDR1 and CDR2 (germline): SGHTA, FQGNSA.

In this sample, this clone turned up once. The rearrangement links TRBV28 to TRBJ2-1; TRBD2 agrees at 11 bases. V trimming: 8 bases; J trimming: 4 bases; junction bases outside the gene matches: 1. CDR1 and CDR2 from the germline V gene are MDHEN and SYDVKM. This CDR3 has 13 residues. CDR3 coding DNA: TGTGCCAGCGGGACTAGCGGATACAATGAGCAGTTCTTC. The encoded protein is CASGTSGYNEQFF.

This clone was found once. This chain uses TRBV6-1 with TRBJ2-5; possible D gene TRBD1, 6 bases. The CDR3 contains 14 residues. V lost 2 bases, J lost 9 bases, and 16 bases lay in between. Per germline, CDR1 MNHNS and CDR2 SASEGT. CDR3 in DNA: TGTGCCAGCAGTGAACCCGGCAGCTCAGGGGCCCAGTACTTC. Protein sequence: CASSEPGSSGAQYF.

J is TRBJ1-1 and V is TRBV30; tentative D call: TRBD1 (5 bases). This CDR3 is built from 13 residues. V dropped 5 bases and J dropped 3 bases, with 13 bases sitting between them. Germline-derived CDR1 and CDR2 are GTSNPN and SVGIG (reference sequence). CDR3 in DNA: TGTGCCTGGGCTAGGGGAACGGACACTGAAGCTTTCTTT. The encoded protein is CAWARGTDTEAFF.

This clone came up a few times. This rearrangement joins TRBV3-1 (or the pseudogene TRBV3-2) to TRBJ1-1; 7 bases are shared with TRBD1. Germline lookup yields CDR1 LGHDT and CDR2 YNNKEL (reference sequence). After removal of 5 bases from V and 7 bases from J, the junction contained 7 bases not matched to a gene. The CDR3 has 13 amino acids. CDR3 bases: TGTGCCAGCAGCACCCGACAGGGCCATGAAGCTTTCTTT. This encodes CASSTRQGHEAFF.